The present entry profiles one T cell receptor beta chain with its context. Antigen specificity is unknown. Profiled with immunoSEQ multiplex PCR; TCRdb holds only in-frame clones, not every one. Here the sample spans roughly 64,000 clones, roughly 80% being singletons. The V and J ends lost 1 base and 4 bases respectively, with 8 bases between them. Germline CDR1 reads MDHEN; CDR2 reads SYDVKM. The CDR3 has 14 residues. Single viable CD3+CD4+CD8-CD45RO+ cells were sorted as the memory CD4+ T cells. Donors' CMV status reflects serum IgG against pp150, pp28, p38, p52. The data are from a study of memory CD4+ T cells and cytomegalovirus serostatus. Across the whole study: Of the healthy Belgian adults, 9 were CMV seropositive and more than 20 seronegative. Findings and caveats of the study: Of around 160 reported CMV TCRbeta sequences, roughly 67 were found in memory CD4+ repertoires. Suggested: most of the CMV-linked TCR signature lies in CD4+ memory cells.

This TCR came from an adult in good health and CMV-seronegative. Sequencing used memory CD4+ T cells from blood. The genes are TRBV28 and TRBJ1-5; D perhaps matches TRBD1 (5 bases). The CDR3 loop is CASSLSQGNQPQHF. The CDR3 region has the DNA TGTGCCAGCAGTTTATCCCAGGGAAATCAGCCCCAGCATTTT.